This T cell receptor beta chain was retrieved from a study of T cells in Graves' hyperthyroidism and ophthalmopathy. Overall study findings and caveats: In validation, the model predicted ophthalmopathy. These predictions came a median about 6.8 months before onset.

Worth noting for this clonotype: What it recognizes is unknown. Just one base apart from a much larger clone, this may be a read error.

Germline CDR1 is MNHNS and CDR2 is SASEGT. The CDR3 contains 14 residues. V lost 7 bases to trimming and J lost 3 bases, with 13 bases between them. Regions amplified from RNA transcripts were the TCR beta CDR3 regions. TCR CDR3 underwent first-round RT-PCR with the HTBI primer set. TCRdb analysed the multiplex PCR reads with MiXCR anew, one entry per CDR3 protein. The table lists some 650,000 distinct CDR3 sequences, 15% to 20% of them singletons. The sequence was obtained from a woman aged 40 to 55 with Graves' ophthalmopathy. V usage is TRBV6-1 and J usage is TRBJ1-3; D uncertain. Source material: blood. CDR3 region: CASTSGRDGNTIYF. The DNA for the CDR3 is TGTGCCAGCACCTCCGGACGGGATGGAAACACCATATATTTT.